This is a list of T cell receptor beta chains from one sample in a study. Each CDR3 protein is one row after TCRdb ran MiXCR on the reads. The data contain under 5,500 distinct CDR3 sequences, around 8.1% of them seen just once; the ten biggest clones take up 8% to 9.5%. Material: CD4+ T cells from synovial fluid. The receptors were sampled from a human donor with rheumatoid arthritis. The CDR3 runs from the conserved cysteine through the conserved F or W. The D gene is left open where the match is weak. Size values are once, few and many counts, or a class for expanded clones, and some rows have none.

J gene | clone size | D gene | V gene | CDR3 protein | CDR3 DNA
TRBJ2-1 | medium-sized | NA | TRBV4-2 | CASGRGWEEQFF | TGTGCCAGCGGGCGGGGCTGGGAGGAGCAGTTCTTC
TRBJ2-7 | medium-sized | NA | TRBV20-1 | CSASTGDRFGEQYF | TGCAGTGCCAGCACGGGGGACAGATTTGGCGAGCAGTACTTC
TRBJ2-1 | many | NA | TRBV20-1 | CSAPLGMRGGQFF | TGCAGTGCACCCCTTGGTATGCGTGGCGGGCAGTTCTTC
TRBJ1-5 | medium-sized | TRBD1 | TRBV6-1 | CASRYRGEHQPQHF | TGTGCCAGCAGATACAGGGGGGAACATCAGCCCCAGCATTTT
TRBJ2-3 | few | NA | TRBV30 | CAWSRFSLDTQYF | TGTGCCTGGAGCAGATTTTCTCTAGATACGCAGTATTTT
TRBJ1-1 | medium-sized | NA | TRBV4-1 | CASSPQVNTEAFF | TGCGCCAGCAGCCCCCAAGTGAACACTGAAGCTTTCTTT
TRBJ2-3 | once | NA | TRBV5-1 | CASSLGASSASTDTQYF | TGCGCCAGCAGCTTGGGAGCTTCGTCAGCTAGCACAGATACGCAGTATTTT
TRBJ2-7 | many | TRBD2 | TRBV6-6 | CASRLAGPAYYEQYF | TGTGCCAGCAGATTAGCGGGGCCGGCCTACTACGAGCAGTACTTC
TRBJ1-2 | medium-sized | NA | TRBV19 | CASSWARAAGYTF | TGTGCCAGTAGTTGGGCCCGGGCGGCGGGCTACACCTTC
TRBJ2-1 | many | NA | TRBV6-6 | CASTSGEVADSSYNEQFF | TGTGCCAGCACCTCAGGGGAGGTAGCGGACAGCTCCTACAATGAGCAGTTCTTC
TRBJ1-2 | many | TRBD1 | TRBV6-1 | CASSEALLVTGDYTF | TGTGCCAGCAGTGAAGCGCTTCTGGTGACAGGGGACTACACCTTC
TRBJ1-2 | NA | NA | TRBV2 | CASTTDGTAYGYTF | TGTGCCAGCACCACCGACGGGACGGCCTATGGCTACACCTTC
TRBJ2-7 | medium-sized | NA | TRBV28 | CASSLIGDPYEQYF | TGTGCCAGCAGTTTAATAGGGGATCCCTACGAGCAGTACTTC
TRBJ2-7 | medium-sized | NA | TRBV14 | CASSDHGGFYEQYF | TGTGCCAGCAGCGACCATGGCGGCTTCTACGAGCAGTACTTC
TRBJ1-4 | many | TRBD1 | TRBV18 | CASSPGQGTANGLFF | TGTGCCAGCTCACCTGGACAGGGGACTGCCAACGGGCTGTTTTTT
TRBJ2-7 | medium-sized | NA | TRBV2 | CASSPTASSYEQYF | TGTGCCAGCAGTCCGACAGCCTCCTCCTACGAGCAGTACTTC
TRBJ2-7 | few | TRBD2 | TRBV19 | CASSIRSSGSYEQYF | TGTGCCAGTAGTATAAGGTCTAGCGGGAGCTACGAGCAGTACTTC
TRBJ2-5 | many | TRBD1 | TRBV2 | CASTRDRGGETQYF | TGTGCCAGCACTCGGGACAGGGGCGGAGAGACCCAGTACTTC
TRBJ2-2 | medium-sized | TRBD1 | TRBV15 | CATSSRDRGTGELFF | TGTGCCACCAGCTCCCGGGACAGAGGAACCGGGGAGCTGTTTTTT
TRBJ1-1 | NA | NA | TRBV11-3 | CASSLGPSEAFF | TGTGCCAGCAGCTTAGGACCGAGTGAAGCTTTCTTT